The 13 T cell receptor beta chains below come from one sample, sequenced in a study of control samples from healthy donors and cancer patients. Measured with immunoSEQ multiplex PCR; TCRdb has only the in-frame clones, and not every one. The table records approximately 140,000 clones, about 90% of them present only once. The sequenced sample was blood. The receptors shown here come from a man aged 18 to 30 in good health.

V usage is TRBV12-5 and J usage is TRBJ1-2, with D maybe TRBD1 (6 bases). CDR3 length: 13 amino acids. The germline V gene has CDR1 LGHNT and CDR2 FRNRAP. The V end was cut by 7 bases, the J end by 4 bases, with 13 bases between. For the CDR3, the DNA is TGTGCTAGTGTTCAGGACAGCCTCTATGGCTACACCTTC. This sequence encodes CASVQDSLYGYTF.

The chain has TRBV2 and TRBJ1-2; 12 nucleotides match TRBD1. Trimming removed 10 bases from V and 4 bases from J; junction bases left unmatched: 7. This CDR3 is 14 amino acids long. Per the germline V gene, CDR1 is SNHLY and CDR2 is FYNNEI. CDR3 loop: CATKGTGGPYGYTF. The CDR3 DNA reads TGTGCCACGAAAGGGACAGGGGGCCCCTATGGCTACACCTTC. Drawing the rest from reference TRBV2 and TRBJ1-2, the complete variable domain is EPEVTQTPSHQVTQMGQEVILRCVPISNHLYFYWYRQILGQKVEFLVSFYNNEISEKSEIFDDQFSVERPDGSNFTLKIRSTKLEDSAMYFCATKGTGGPYGYTFGSGTRLTVV.

The chain recombines TRBV27 with TRBJ1-6; D possibly corresponds to TRBD1 (6 bases). This CDR3 contains 15 residues. Germline V CDR1 and CDR2: MNHEY, SMNVEV (reference sequence). Between the trimmed V and J ends, which lost 5 bases and 6 bases, there was a span of 14 bases. The chain's CDR3 is CASSPSDRFNSPLHF. The CDR3 nucleotides are TGTGCCAGCAGTCCGTCGGACAGATTTAATTCACCCCTCCACTTT.

The J gene is TRBJ1-1, the V gene TRBV7-9, with D uncertain. V shed 1 base and J shed 0 bases, with 18 bases lying between them. CDR1 is SEHNR, CDR2 FQNEAQ, per germline (reference sequence). This CDR3 has 18 amino acids. The CDR3: CASSLGRSDLGMNTEAFF. The CDR3 DNA sequence: TGTGCCAGCAGCTTAGGGCGTAGCGACCTGGGGATGAACACTGAAGCTTTCTTT.

The rearrangement joins TRBV19 to TRBJ2-2; D not certain. CDR3 size: 14 residues. Germline loops: CDR1 LNHDA, CDR2 SQIVND (reference sequence). V was clipped by 5 bases and J by 0 bases, with 7 bases between them. CDR3 protein: CASSLGPNTGELFF. DNA for the CDR3: TGTGCCAGTAGTCTCGGTCCGAACACCGGGGAGCTGTTTTTT.

The V and J genes are TRBV6-5 and TRBJ2-5; D is perhaps TRBD2 (5 bases). Germline lookup yields CDR1 MNHEY and CDR2 SVGAGI. This CDR3 comprises 13 residues. The V gene lost 4 bases and the J gene lost 3 bases, with 9 bases spanning the gap. The CDR3 protein is CASSWTSEETQYF. The DNA of the CDR3 is TGTGCCAGCAGTTGGACTTCCGAAGAGACCCAGTACTTC.

A remark on this clone: Within the sample, other DNA sequences also encode this same CDR3. The rearrangement links TRBV11-2 to TRBJ2-3; TRBD2 aligns across 8 bases. The V gene's germline CDR1 is SGHAT and CDR2 FQNNGV. This CDR3 has 15 amino acids. Trimming took 1 base from V and 2 from J; bases not matched to a gene: 2. The CDR3 nucleotides read TGTGCCAGCAGCTTAGCGGGGGGGTCCACAGATACGCAGTATTTT. Its protein is CASSLAGGSTDTQYF. Full variable domain (rest looked up from reference TRBV11-2 and TRBJ2-3): EAGVAQSPRYKIIEKRQSVAFWCNPISGHATLYWYQQILGQGPKLLIQFQNNGVVDDSQLPKDRFSAERLKGVDSTLKIQPAKLEDSAVYLCASSLAGGSTDTQYFGPGTRLTVL.

The V call is TRBV5-4, the J call TRBJ1-1, with 9 bases identical to TRBD1. Germline values: CDR1 SGHNT, CDR2 YYREEE (reference sequence). This CDR3 region has 18 residues. V gave up 0 bases and J gave up 4 bases; unmatched junction bases: 13. The DNA of the CDR3 is TGTGCCAGCAGCTTGGCCGTGACAGGGGGGGGCGAGGTCACTGAAGCTTTCTTT. Amino acids: CASSLAVTGGGEVTEAFF.

V usage is TRBV27 and J usage is TRBJ1-2, with a weak D call TRBD1 (6 bases). CDR3 size: 15 residues. Looked up from germline, CDR1 is MNHEY and CDR2 is SMNVEV (reference sequence). Trimming stripped 2 bases from V and 6 bases from J, with 16 bases between. The CDR3, as DNA: TGTGCCAGCAGTTTAAGCCTCAACAGGGATCATGGCTACACCTTC. Encoded protein: CASSLSLNRDHGYTF.

The chain is built from TRBV12-3 or TRBV12-4 and TRBJ1-5; D call uncertain. The CDR3 extends over 12 amino acids. V dropped 8 bases and J dropped 6 bases, with 11 bases sitting between them. The CDR3 nucleotides read TGTGCCAGCGGAGTAGTCGGTCAGCCCCAGCATTTT. Translated: CASGVVGQPQHF.

Written as DNA, the CDR3 is TGCAGCGTTGAAGATTTGTTAAACAGGGGAGACCCCATCTATGGCTACACCTTC. Its translation is CSVEDLLNRGDPIYGYTF. The rearrangement uses TRBV29-1 and TRBJ1-2; 7 bases agree with TRBD1. Germline-derived CDR1 and CDR2 are SQVTM and ANQGSEA. The junction had 17 bases not matched to a gene; V was cut back by 0 bases and J by 4 bases. The CDR3 contains 18 residues. Supplemented by reference TRBV29-1 and TRBJ1-2, the full variable domain reads SAVISQKPSRDICQRGTSLTIQCQVDSQVTMMFWYRQQPGQSLTLIATANQGSEATYESGFVIDKFPISRPNLTFSTLTVSNMSPEDSSIYLCSVEDLLNRGDPIYGYTFGSGTRLTVV.

The chain recombines TRBV19 with TRBJ2-7; tentative D call: TRBD2 (5 bases). CDR1 and CDR2 (germline): LNHDA, SQIVND (reference sequence). The V end was cut by 1 base, the J end by 5 bases, with 12 bases between. The CDR3 length is 14 residues. The CDR3 nucleotides are TGTGCCAGTAGTATAGTAGGAGTTAGCGACGAGCAGTACTTC. Translated, it gives CASSIVGVSDEQYF.

CDR3 coding DNA: TGTGCCTGGAGTTTATACGGGGGGGCCGGTGGGACCCAGTACTTC. The encoded protein is CAWSLYGGAGGTQYF. V and J are TRBV30 and TRBJ2-5, with TRBD2 identical over 8 bases. The V gene's germline CDR1 is GTSNPN and CDR2 SVGIG (reference sequence). After removal of 2 bases from V and 7 bases from J, the junction contained 12 bases not matched to a gene. This CDR3 contains 15 residues. Using reference TRBV30 and TRBJ2-5 for the parts outside the CDR3, the full variable domain is SQTIHQWPATLVQPVGSPLSLECTVEGTSNPNLYWYRQAAGRGLQLLFYSVGIGQISSEVPQNLSASRPQDRQFILSSKKLLLSDSGFYLCAWSLYGGAGGTQYFGPGTRLLVL.